A selection of T cell receptor beta chains follows, all from one sample in a study of blood T cell repertoires in COVID-19. Profiling relied on immunoSEQ multiplex PCR, and the TCRdb table lists in-frame clones only, not all of them. The sample shows 98,000 or so clones, 91% of them seen only once. The sample comprised peripheral blood. These receptors originate from a human donor in a cohort sampled during active COVID-19. The CDR3 runs from the conserved cysteine through the conserved F or W. Fields, in order: J gene, V gene, D gene, clone size, CDR3 protein, CDR3 DNA. A D gene is named only where the DNA matches it firmly. A row's size may be missing; if present it is once, few, many or a size class.

TRBJ2-5 TRBV14 TRBD2 once CASSLRGGLAGAGETQYF TGTGCCAGCAGCCTCCGGGGAGGACTAGCGGGAGCGGGAGAGACCCAGTACTTC
TRBJ1-5 TRBV12-3/TRBV12-4 - - CASSLLSRQPQHF TGTGCCAGCAGTCTGTTGTCGCGTCAGCCCCAGCATTTT
TRBJ2-5 TRBV23-1 - - CASSQYSGLRLLETQYF TGCGCCAGCAGTCAATATAGTGGACTACGATTACTAGAGACCCAGTACTTC
TRBJ1-2 TRBV28 - - CASSFGGTDTF TGTGCCAGCAGTTTTGGGGGGACCGACACCTTC
TRBJ2-7 TRBV5-8 - - CASSSAYEQYF TGTGCCAGCAGCTCCGCCTACGAGCAGTACTTC
TRBJ2-1 TRBV7-9 - - CASSKPPRQSSYNEQFF TGTGCCAGCAGCAAACCTCCGCGGCAGAGCTCCTACAATGAGCAGTTCTTC
TRBJ2-7 TRBV2 TRBD1 - CASSLGTGGTYEQYF TGTGCCAGCAGCCTGGGGACAGGGGGCACTTACGAGCAGTACTTC
TRBJ2-5 TRBV5-1 - - CASSGLGGVQETQYF TGCGCCAGCAGCGGCTTAGGGGGGGTCCAAGAGACCCAGTACTTC
TRBJ2-3 TRBV20-1 TRBD2 - CSASWRGSSDTDTQYF TGCAGTGCTAGTTGGCGCGGGAGTTCAGACACAGATACGCAGTATTTT
TRBJ2-7 TRBV7-2 - - CASSLSGTYTYEQYF TGTGCCAGCAGCTTATCCGGGACATATACCTACGAGCAGTACTTC
TRBJ2-5 TRBV28 TRBD2 - CASSFQAGVSKTQYF TGTGCCAGCAGTTTCCAGGCGGGAGTAAGCAAGACCCAGTACTTC
TRBJ2-2 TRBV7-2 - - CASSLGQGLGELFF TGTGCCAGCAGCTTAGGGCAGGGCCTAGGGGAGCTGTTTTTT
TRBJ1-5 TRBV28 - - CASSLFPGGQPQHF TGTGCCAGCAGTTTATTCCCGGGAGGTCAGCCCCAGCATTTT
TRBJ2-3 TRBV11-2 - - CASSPPGQGSDTQYF TGTGCCAGCAGCCCACCGGGACAAGGGAGTGATACGCAGTATTTT
TRBJ1-1 TRBV7-9 - - CASSHPGGTEAFF TGTGCCAGCAGCCATCCGGGGGGCACTGAAGCTTTCTTT
TRBJ1-2 TRBV15 TRBD1 - CATSRDDRGLKNYGYTF TGTGCCACCAGCAGAGATGACAGGGGGCTAAAGAACTATGGCTACACCTTC
TRBJ2-7 TRBV6-5 - - CASSRQGFGSYEQYF TGTGCCAGCAGCCGGCAGGGATTTGGGTCCTACGAGCAGTACTTC
TRBJ2-1 TRBV15 TRBD2 few CATSRGLAGPPYNEQFF TGTGCCACCAGCCGGGGACTAGCGGGCCCTCCCTACAATGAGCAGTTCTTC
TRBJ1-1 TRBV29-1 TRBD1 - CSGTERNTEAFF TGCAGTGGGACAGAGCGGAACACTGAAGCTTTCTTT
TRBJ1-3 TRBV11-3 - - CASSSRVGNTIYF TGTGCCAGCAGCTCTCGGGTTGGAAACACCATATATTTT
TRBJ1-3 TRBV6-5 - once CASSPDFRSGNTIYF TGTGCCAGCAGTCCCGACTTTCGCTCTGGAAACACCATATATTTT
TRBJ2-2 TRBV4-1 - few CASSHSRLAANTGELFF TGCGCCAGCAGCCACTCGAGGCTAGCAGCCAACACCGGGGAGCTGTTTTTT
TRBJ1-2 TRBV29-1 TRBD1 - CSLRDSGPYGYTF TGCAGCCTCCGGGACAGCGGACCCTATGGCTACACCTTC
TRBJ1-1 TRBV9 - - CASGGGLSAATEAFF TGTGCCAGCGGCGGGGGCCTATCGGCAGCCACTGAAGCTTTCTTT
TRBJ1-1 TRBV30 TRBD1 - CAWSQTGMNTEAFF TGTGCCTGGAGTCAGACAGGGATGAACACTGAAGCTTTCTTT
TRBJ1-1 TRBV6-5 - - CASREYVRVGTEAFF TGTGCCAGCAGGGAGTATGTCAGGGTCGGGACTGAAGCTTTCTTT
TRBJ2-3 TRBV4-2 TRBD2 - CASSQESSSGRRDTQYF TGTGCCAGCAGCCAAGAGTCGTCTAGCGGGAGGAGGGATACGCAGTATTTT
TRBJ2-4 TRBV6-2/TRBV6-3 TRBD2 - CASSYPSTSGVPRAKNIQYF TGTGCCAGCAGTTACCCATCGACTAGCGGGGTTCCCCGGGCCAAAAACATTCAGTACTTC